This entry lists 24 T cell receptor beta chains sequenced from one sample in a study of shared clonotypes between healthy human individuals. Only in-frame clones appear in the TCRdb table, and some are missing; sequencing was by immunoSEQ multiplex PCR. Of some 530,000 clones listed, around 80% were seen once; the top ten hold around 12%. Source material: PBMCs. The receptor set was obtained from a woman between 40 and 55 years old in good health. Some clones in this sample may be carry-over from other donors' samples.

V and J are TRBV5-1 and TRBJ1-4; 8 bases map to TRBD1. Germline trimming cut 2 bases from V and 8 bases from J; bases unmatched to any gene: 8. Germline CDR1 reads SGHRS; CDR2 reads YFSETQ. The CDR3 covers 15 residues. This CDR3 reads CASSLSQGAGEKLFF. Written as DNA, the CDR3 is TGCGCCAGCAGCTTATCCCAGGGGGCAGGAGAAAAACTGTTTTTT.

The gene calls are TRBV6-6 and TRBJ2-7; TRBD2 agrees at 8 bases. Per germline, CDR1 MNHNY and CDR2 SVGAGI (reference sequence). V gave up 6 bases and J gave up 2 bases; unmatched junction bases: 12. The CDR3 extends over 16 amino acids. The CDR3 loop is CASRDTGTSFTYEQYF. The CDR3 DNA follows: TGTGCCAGCAGAGACACCGGGACTAGTTTTACCTACGAGCAGTACTTC.

For this clone: The same CDR3 also results from other DNA sequences found in this sample. V gene TRBV5-4 combines with J gene TRBJ2-3, with a tentative D call TRBD1 (5 bases). Trimming shortened V by 4 bases and J by 6 bases, and 9 bases separated the two germline ends. Germline V gene lookup returns CDR1 SGHNT and CDR2 YYREEE (reference sequence). The CDR3 has 12 amino acids. Written as DNA, the CDR3 is TGTGCCAGCAGCCGGCCAGGGGATACGCAGTATTTT. Its translation is CASSRPGDTQYF.

The rearrangement links TRBV7-9 to TRBJ2-1; 7 nucleotides line up with TRBD2. CDR1 and CDR2 (germline): SEHNR, FQNEAQ (reference sequence). The V and J ends lost 7 bases and 7 bases, in that order; junction bases with no gene match: 16. The CDR3 spans 16 residues. The CDR3 DNA is TGTGCCAGCAACCCGGTTGGGGAGGGCCGGTGGAATGAGCAGTTCTTC. Translating it yields CASNPVGEGRWNEQFF.

This chain joins TRBV15 and TRBJ2-3; 8 bases fit TRBD2. Trimming removed 1 base from V and 5 bases from J; junction bases left unmatched: 2. The CDR3 runs to 14 residues. In germline, CDR1 is LNHNV, CDR2 YYDKDF (reference sequence). CDR3: CATSRVLAGDTQYF. For the CDR3, the DNA is TGTGCCACCAGCAGAGTGCTAGCGGGAGATACGCAGTATTTT.

This chain joins TRBV19 and TRBJ1-2, with 7 bases fitting TRBD1. This CDR3 region has 14 residues. Germline V CDR1 and CDR2: LNHDA, SQIVND (reference sequence). Trimming cost V 5 bases and J 4 bases; bases outside gene matches: 7. This CDR3 is CASSQYQGVYGYTF. The CDR3 coding sequence is TGTGCCAGTAGTCAATATCAGGGGGTCTATGGCTACACCTTC.

The chain combines TRBV6-1 with TRBJ2-3; 9 bases line up with TRBD1. Germline V lookup: CDR1 MNHNS, CDR2 SASEGT. The CDR3 is 15 residues long. J gave up 7 bases and V 6 bases, and 11 bases lay outside the gene matches. This CDR3 reads CASRRTGGAANTQYF. The CDR3 DNA reads as TGTGCCAGCAGACGTACAGGGGGCGCGGCCAATACGCAGTATTTT.

This clone was seen a few times. The chain joins TRBV28 to TRBJ2-7, with D uncertain. Germline lookup yields CDR1 MDHEN and CDR2 SYDVKM. This CDR3 is 16 amino acids long. Deletions cut 6 bases from V and 0 bases from J, with 18 bases between. The CDR3 loop reads CASRGFGLLPSYEQYF. The DNA for the CDR3 is TGTGCCAGCAGGGGGTTCGGGCTTCTACCCTCCTACGAGCAGTACTTC.

V and J are TRBV7-7 and TRBJ2-2; weak D call: TRBD2 (6 bases). Germline V CDR1 and CDR2: SSHAT, FNYEAQ (reference sequence). CDR3 length equals 17 residues. Trimming took off 5 bases at V and 1 base at J, with 17 bases between the two ends. CDR3 residues: CASSPWRGRVNTGELFF. In nucleotides, the CDR3 is TGTGCCAGCAGCCCATGGCGGGGTCGGGTGAACACCGGGGAGCTGTTTTTT.

This clone was seen only once. The chain couples TRBV5-8 to TRBJ2-6, with 10 bases aligning to TRBD1. Germline V CDR1 and CDR2: SGHTS, YDEGEE. Germline trimming cut 7 bases from V and 3 bases from J; bases unmatched to any gene: 10. CDR3 length: 17 amino acids. The CDR3 loop reads CASATRQGASGANVLTF. CDR3 bases: TGTGCCAGCGCTACGAGACAGGGGGCAAGTGGGGCCAACGTCCTGACTTTC.

This rearrangement joins TRBV28 to TRBJ1-5; D uncertain. Germline V gives CDR1 MDHEN, CDR2 SYDVKM. V lost 4 bases, J lost 1 base, and 5 bases lay in between. This CDR3 is built from 13 residues. CDR3 in amino acids: CASSSVSNQPQHF. For the CDR3, the DNA is TGTGCCAGCAGTTCCGTCAGCAATCAGCCCCAGCATTTT.

This clone occurred a few times. The chain employs TRBV18 and TRBJ1-4, with TRBD1 as a possible D gene (6 bases). Per germline, CDR1 KGHSH and CDR2 LQKENI. Trimming removed 4 bases at V and 8 bases at J, with 8 bases between. This CDR3 region has 12 residues. The DNA for the CDR3 is TGTGCCAGCTCACTCGACAGGGAAAAACTGTTTTTT. Translated: CASSLDREKLFF.

V usage is TRBV6-4 and J usage is TRBJ1-1; D is possibly TRBD1 (5 bases). Trimming pared 6 bases from V and 4 bases from J, leaving 12 bases between. This CDR3 is 13 amino acids long. CDR1 MRHNA and CDR2 SNTAGT come from the germline V gene. CDR3 protein: CASRPEGSTEAFF. The CDR3, as DNA: TGTGCCAGCAGACCAGAGGGGAGCACTGAAGCTTTCTTT.

J is TRBJ2-1 and V is TRBV5-1, with D perhaps being TRBD1 or TRBD2 (5 bases each). Germline lookup yields CDR1 SGHRS and CDR2 YFSETQ. V lost 0 bases and J 10 bases, leaving 11 bases between the germline ends. The CDR3 is made up of 13 amino acids. CDR3: CASSLGDLGEQFF. The DNA for the CDR3 is TGCGCCAGCAGCTTGGGGGACCTTGGGGAGCAGTTCTTC.

The chain recombines TRBV7-9 with TRBJ2-7, with TRBD1 matching over 7 bases. Germline CDR1 SEHNR, CDR2 FQNEAQ (reference sequence). This CDR3 has 14 amino acids. After removal of 4 bases from V and 6 bases from J, the junction contained 9 bases not matched to a gene. The CDR3 DNA follows: TGTGCCAGCAGCTCCTGGACAGGCTCCGGCGAGCAGTACTTC. This gives the protein CASSSWTGSGEQYF.

V gene TRBV9 combines with J gene TRBJ2-3; 8 bases are shared with TRBD2. The V segment lost 4 bases and the J segment 6 bases; nucleotides outside the gene matches: 10. The CDR3 covers 15 residues. CDR1 and CDR2 from the germline V gene are SGDLS and YYNGEE. CDR3 sequence (DNA): TGTGCCAGCAGCAACGGGGGGGGCGGTGCGGATACGCAGTATTTT. Its translation: CASSNGGGGADTQYF.

This clone showed up just a few times. V gene TRBV27 combines with J gene TRBJ1-5, with 10 bases fitting TRBD1. CDR1 and CDR2 (germline): MNHEY, SMNVEV (reference sequence). The V and J ends lost 7 bases and 4 bases, in that order; junction bases with no gene match: 4. The CDR3 has 14 amino acids. CDR3 sequence reads: CASNRQGANQPQHF. Written as DNA, the CDR3 is TGTGCCAGCAACCGACAGGGGGCGAATCAGCCCCAGCATTTT.

This rearrangement joins TRBV5-4 to TRBJ1-4; TRBD1 matches at 9 bases. CDR1 SGHNT and CDR2 YYREEE come from the germline V gene (reference sequence). J was trimmed by 7 bases and V by 2 bases; bases with no gene match: 3. CDR3 length: 14 amino acids. The CDR3 reads CASSFDRGSEKLFF. CDR3 DNA: TGTGCCAGCAGCTTTGACAGGGGGAGTGAAAAACTGTTTTTT.

This chain uses TRBV18 with TRBJ1-5; D uncertain. Germline V CDR1 and CDR2: KGHSH, LQKENI. The CDR3 consists of 13 residues. With 3 bases removed from V and 3 bases from J, the gap between germline ends came to 6 bases. The CDR3 DNA sequence: TGTGCCAGCTCACCCTACGCCAATCAGCCCCAGCATTTT. It yields the protein CASSPYANQPQHF.

The rearrangement links TRBV7-9 to TRBJ2-3; D is perhaps TRBD2 (5 bases). The V end was cut by 5 bases, the J end by 5 bases, with 14 bases between. CDR3 length: 14 amino acids. The germline CDR1 and CDR2 sequences are SEHNR and FQNEAQ (reference sequence). The CDR3 loop reads CASSQLGVEDTQYF. CDR3 DNA sequence: TGTGCCAGCAGCCAACTGGGAGTGGAAGATACGCAGTATTTT. Together with reference TRBV7-9 and TRBJ2-3, the CDR3 gives the full variable domain: DTGVSQNPRHKITKRGQNVTFRCDPISEHNRLYWYRQTLGQGPEFLTYFQNEAQLEKSRLLSDRFSAERPKGSFSTLEIQRTEQGDSAMYLCASSQLGVEDTQYFGPGTRLTVL.

This clone was detected once. This rearrangement joins TRBV7-8 to TRBJ1-4; no firm D call. Trimming removed 1 base at V and 8 bases at J, with 11 bases between. The CDR3 consists of 14 residues. The germline CDR1 and CDR2 sequences are SGHVS and FQNEAQ. DNA for the CDR3: TGTGCCAGCAGCTTAGGCGGTATGGGGGAAAAACTGTTTTTT. This translates into CASSLGGMGEKLFF.

The V and J genes are TRBV10-3 and TRBJ2-5, with a tentative D call TRBD1 (6 bases). Trimming removed 10 bases from V and 2 bases from J, with 14 bases in between. Germline V gene sequence: CDR1 ENHRY, CDR2 SYGVKD. The CDR3 sequence is 13 residues long. CDR3 nucleotide sequence: TGTGCCACAACAGGGCAGAGACAAGAGACCCAGTACTTC. Translation gives CATTGQRQETQYF.

The rearrangement links TRBV6-1 to TRBJ1-2, with 10 nucleotides matching TRBD1. Per germline, CDR1 MNHNS and CDR2 SASEGT. CDR3 size: 15 residues. The J segment lost 5 bases and the V segment lost 6 bases, leaving 9 bases of the junction unmatched. As DNA, the CDR3 is TGTGCCAGCAGGGGAGGGACAGGGGAGGCGTATGGCTACACCTTC. Protein sequence: CASRGGTGEAYGYTF.

The V call is TRBV7-2, the J call TRBJ2-3, with TRBD2 as a possible D gene (6 bases). V lost 1 base, J lost 4 bases, and 18 bases lay in between. CDR3 length: 17 amino acids. CDR1 and CDR2 (germline): SGHTA, FQGNSA. Written as DNA, the CDR3 is TGTGCCAGCAGCTTAGGGGGCTTCGGGAGAGGGGCAGATACGCAGTATTTT. This translates into CASSLGGFGRGADTQYF.